This TCR beta chain stems from a study of blood T cell repertoires in COVID-19. In the study overall: Collection of acute and convalescent COVID-19 samples took place in the United States, Italy and Spain.

Sequencing was performed with immunoSEQ multiplex PCR; in TCRdb, only in-frame clones are kept and a portion is missing. The sample yields 300,000 to 350,000 clones, around 90% seen once. The clonotype was recovered from a woman under 40 with COVID-19, enrolled during active disease. Sequencing was performed on peripheral blood.

The CDR3 region is CASIIHASGGTSYNEQFF. The DNA of the CDR3 is TGTGCCAGCATAATCCACGCCAGCGGGGGGACTTCCTACAATGAGCAGTTCTTC. The chain employs TRBV27 and TRBJ2-1, with 9 bases lining up with TRBD2. The V gene end was trimmed by 7 bases and the J gene end by 1 base; junction bases not matched to a gene: 14. Per germline, CDR1 MNHEY and CDR2 SMNVEV (reference sequence). This CDR3 spans 18 amino acids.